This TCR beta chain was identified during a study of immune evolution from preneoplasia to lung adenocarcinoma. At the level of the study: HLA loss of heterozygosity: under 7.5% AIS, under 19% MIA, about 31% ADC, none AAH. Points from the study as a whole: Later-stage lesions seemingly showed higher T cell density and diversity than normal lung. Compared with EGFR-mutant or double wild-type lesions, KRAS-mutant nodules were more clonal.

TCRdb keeps only in-frame clones here, not all; method: immunoSEQ multiplex PCR. The table lists some 9,100 clones, 70% to 85% of them singletons. For this clone: Its matching antigen is unknown.

Each case's diagnosis was confirmed by two pathologists on H&E. The CDR3 consists of 16 residues. V gave up 4 bases and J gave up 4 bases; unmatched junction bases: 10. The germline gives CDR1 MGHRA, CDR2 YSYEKL. The TCR was taken from a person aged 60-80 years with lung adenocarcinoma. V gene TRBV4-1 combines with J gene TRBJ1-5; 7 positions match TRBD1. The specimen was FFPE lung adenocarcinoma in situ tissue. The CDR3 protein is CASSPNDRVGNQPQHF. CDR3 sequence (DNA): TGCGCCAGCAGCCCGAACGACAGGGTTGGAAATCAGCCCCAGCATTTT.